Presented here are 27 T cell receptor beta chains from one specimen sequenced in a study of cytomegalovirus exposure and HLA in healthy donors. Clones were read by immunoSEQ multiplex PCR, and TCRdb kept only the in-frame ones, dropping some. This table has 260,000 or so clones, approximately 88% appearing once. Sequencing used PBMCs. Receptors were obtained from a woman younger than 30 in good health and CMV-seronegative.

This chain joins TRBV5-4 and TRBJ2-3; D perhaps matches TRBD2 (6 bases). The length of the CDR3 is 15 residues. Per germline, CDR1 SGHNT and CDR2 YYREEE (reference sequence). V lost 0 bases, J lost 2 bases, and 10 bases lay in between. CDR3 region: CASSLGTTNTDTQYF. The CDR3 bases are TGTGCCAGCAGCTTGGGGACTACCAACACAGATACGCAGTATTTT. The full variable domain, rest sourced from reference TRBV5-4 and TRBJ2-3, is ETGVTQSPTHLIKTRGQQVTLRCSSQSGHNTVSWYQQALGQGPQFIFQYYREEENGRGNFPPRFSGLQFPNYSSELNVNALELDDSALYLCASSLGTTNTDTQYFGPGTRLTVL.

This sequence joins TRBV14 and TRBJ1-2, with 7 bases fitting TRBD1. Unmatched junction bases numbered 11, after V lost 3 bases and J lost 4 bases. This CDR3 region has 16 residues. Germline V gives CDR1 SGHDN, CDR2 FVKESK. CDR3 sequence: CASSHSDRTASYGYTF. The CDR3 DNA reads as TGTGCCAGCAGCCATTCGGACAGGACTGCCTCCTATGGCTACACCTTC.

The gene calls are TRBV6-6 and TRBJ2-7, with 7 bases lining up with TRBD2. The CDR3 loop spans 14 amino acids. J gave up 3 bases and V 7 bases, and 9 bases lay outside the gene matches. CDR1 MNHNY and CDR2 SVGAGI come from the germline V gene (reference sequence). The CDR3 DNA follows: TGTGCCAGCAACTTCCGCGGGGGAAGCTACGAGCAGTACTTC. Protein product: CASNFRGGSYEQYF.

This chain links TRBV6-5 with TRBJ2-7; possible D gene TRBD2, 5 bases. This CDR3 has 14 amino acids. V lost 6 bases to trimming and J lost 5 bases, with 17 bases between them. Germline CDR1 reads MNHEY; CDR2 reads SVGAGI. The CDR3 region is CASSPLGRANEQYF. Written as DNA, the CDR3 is TGTGCCAGCAGCCCCTTGGGGAGAGCGAACGAGCAGTACTTC.

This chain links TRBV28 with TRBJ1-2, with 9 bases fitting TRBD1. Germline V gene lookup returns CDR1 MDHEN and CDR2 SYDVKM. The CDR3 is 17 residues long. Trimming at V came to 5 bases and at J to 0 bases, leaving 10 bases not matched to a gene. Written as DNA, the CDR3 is TGTGCCAGCAGTCTCCGGGACAGGGCAAAGCCTAACTATGGCTACACCTTC. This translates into CASSLRDRAKPNYGYTF.

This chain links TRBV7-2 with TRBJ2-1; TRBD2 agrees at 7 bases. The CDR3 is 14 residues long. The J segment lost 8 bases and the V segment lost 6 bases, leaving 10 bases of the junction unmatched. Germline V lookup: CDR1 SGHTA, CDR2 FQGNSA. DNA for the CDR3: TGTGCCAGCAGGCAACTTTGGGCGGGAGATGAGCAGTTCTTC. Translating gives CASRQLWAGDEQFF.

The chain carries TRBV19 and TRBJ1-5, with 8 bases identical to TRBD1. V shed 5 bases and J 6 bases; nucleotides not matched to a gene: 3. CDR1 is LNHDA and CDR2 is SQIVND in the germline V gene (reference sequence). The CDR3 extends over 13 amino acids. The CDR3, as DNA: TGTGCCAGTAGTTGGACAGGGAGTCAGCCCCAGCATTTT. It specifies CASSWTGSQPQHF.

The CDR3 loop reads CASSVPQGSSAFF. CDR3 DNA: TGTGCCAGTAGTGTCCCACAGGGTAGTTCTGCTTTCTTT. The rearrangement links TRBV19 to TRBJ1-1, with D perhaps TRBD1 (6 bases). Trimming removed 5 bases from V and 11 bases from J, with 18 bases in between. This CDR3 spans 13 amino acids. Germline-derived CDR1 and CDR2 are LNHDA and SQIVND (reference sequence).

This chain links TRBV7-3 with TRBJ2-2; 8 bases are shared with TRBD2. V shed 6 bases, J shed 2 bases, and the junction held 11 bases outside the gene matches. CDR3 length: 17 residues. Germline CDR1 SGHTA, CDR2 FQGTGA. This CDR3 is CASRKAGGQFNTGELFF. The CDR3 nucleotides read TGTGCCAGCAGAAAGGCGGGAGGACAGTTTAACACCGGGGAGCTGTTTTTT. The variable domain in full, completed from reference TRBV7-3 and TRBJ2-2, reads GAGVSQTPSNKVTEKGKYVELRCDPISGHTALYWYRQSLGQGPEFLIYFQGTGAADDSGLPNDRFFAVRPEGSVSTLKIQRTERGDSAVYLCASRKAGGQFNTGELFFGEGSRLTVL.

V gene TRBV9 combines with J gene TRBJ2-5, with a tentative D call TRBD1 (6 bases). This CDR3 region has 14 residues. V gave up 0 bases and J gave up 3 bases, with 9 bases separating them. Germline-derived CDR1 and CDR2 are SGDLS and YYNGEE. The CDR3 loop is CASSVDRAKETQYF. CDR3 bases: TGTGCCAGCAGCGTAGACAGGGCCAAAGAGACCCAGTACTTC.

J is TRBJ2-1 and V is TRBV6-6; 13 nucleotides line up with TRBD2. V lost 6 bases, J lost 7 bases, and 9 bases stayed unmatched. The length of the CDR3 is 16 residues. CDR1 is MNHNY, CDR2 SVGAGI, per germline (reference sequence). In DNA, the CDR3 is TGTGCCAGCAGACCGACTAGCGGGAGGACTCGGAATGAGCAGTTCTTC. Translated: CASRPTSGRTRNEQFF.

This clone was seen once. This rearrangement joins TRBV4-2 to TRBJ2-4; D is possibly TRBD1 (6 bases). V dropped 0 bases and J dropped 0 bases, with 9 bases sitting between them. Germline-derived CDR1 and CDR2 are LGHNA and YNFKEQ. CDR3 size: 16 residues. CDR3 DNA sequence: TGTGCCAGCAGCCAAGAACAGGGTGTAGCCAAAAACATTCAGTACTTC. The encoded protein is CASSQEQGVAKNIQYF.

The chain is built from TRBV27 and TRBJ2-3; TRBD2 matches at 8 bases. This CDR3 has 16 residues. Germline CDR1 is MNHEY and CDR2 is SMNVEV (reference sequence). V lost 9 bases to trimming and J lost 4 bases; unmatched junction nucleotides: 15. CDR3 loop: CASQRGLAGPPDTQYF. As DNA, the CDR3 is TGTGCCAGTCAAAGGGGGTTAGCGGGACCTCCAGATACGCAGTATTTT.

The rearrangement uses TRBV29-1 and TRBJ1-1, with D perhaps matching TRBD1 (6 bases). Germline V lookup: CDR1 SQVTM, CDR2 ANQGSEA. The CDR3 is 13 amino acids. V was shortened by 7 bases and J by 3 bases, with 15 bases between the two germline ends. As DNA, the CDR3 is TGCAGCGGGATAGGGGGGGGGCACACTGAAGCTTTCTTT. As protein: CSGIGGGHTEAFF.

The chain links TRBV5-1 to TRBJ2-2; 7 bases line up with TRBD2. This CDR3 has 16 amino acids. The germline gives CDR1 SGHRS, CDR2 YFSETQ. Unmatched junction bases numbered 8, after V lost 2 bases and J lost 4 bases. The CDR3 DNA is TGCGCCAGCAGCTTAAGCGCGGGAGTCGGCACCGGGGAGCTGTTTTTT. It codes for CASSLSAGVGTGELFF.

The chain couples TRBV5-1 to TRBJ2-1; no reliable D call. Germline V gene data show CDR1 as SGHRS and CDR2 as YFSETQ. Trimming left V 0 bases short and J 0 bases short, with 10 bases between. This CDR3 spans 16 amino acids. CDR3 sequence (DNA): TGCGCCAGCAGCTTGGTTCAGGTTTCCTCCTACAATGAGCAGTTCTTC. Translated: CASSLVQVSSYNEQFF.

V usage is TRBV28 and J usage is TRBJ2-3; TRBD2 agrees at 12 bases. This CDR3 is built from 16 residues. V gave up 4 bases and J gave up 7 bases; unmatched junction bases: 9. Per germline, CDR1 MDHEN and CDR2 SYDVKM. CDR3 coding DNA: TGTGCCAGCAGTTGGGGACTAGCGGGTCTGAAGTATACGCAGTATTTT. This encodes CASSWGLAGLKYTQYF.

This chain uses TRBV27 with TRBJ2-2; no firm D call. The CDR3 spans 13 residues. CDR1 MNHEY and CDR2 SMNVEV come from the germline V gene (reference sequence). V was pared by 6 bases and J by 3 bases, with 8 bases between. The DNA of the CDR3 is TGTGCCAGCAGCCCGTCGTACACCGGGGAGCTGTTTTTT. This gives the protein CASSPSYTGELFF.

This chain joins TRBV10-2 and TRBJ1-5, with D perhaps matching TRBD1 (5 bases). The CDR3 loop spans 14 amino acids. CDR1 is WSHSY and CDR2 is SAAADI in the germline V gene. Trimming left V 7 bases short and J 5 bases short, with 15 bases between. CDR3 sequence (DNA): TGCGCCAGCACCCCAGGGAACCGGGATCAGCCCCAGCATTTT. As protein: CASTPGNRDQPQHF.

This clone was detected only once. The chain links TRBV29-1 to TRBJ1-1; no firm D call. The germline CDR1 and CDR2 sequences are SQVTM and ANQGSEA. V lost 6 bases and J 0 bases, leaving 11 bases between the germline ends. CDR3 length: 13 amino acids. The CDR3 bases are TGCAGCGTACATAACATCTTGAACACTGAAGCTTTCTTT. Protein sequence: CSVHNILNTEAFF.

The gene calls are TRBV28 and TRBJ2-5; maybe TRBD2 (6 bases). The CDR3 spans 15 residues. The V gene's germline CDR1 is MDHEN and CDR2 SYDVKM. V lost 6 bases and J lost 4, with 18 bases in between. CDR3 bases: TGTGCCAGCAGATTAGGGCGGGGTGTCGGAGAGACCCAGTACTTC. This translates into CASRLGRGVGETQYF. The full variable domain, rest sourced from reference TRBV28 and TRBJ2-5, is DVKVTQSSRYLVKRTGEKVFLECVQDMDHENMFWYRQDPGLGLRLIYFSYDVKMKEKGDIPEGYSVSREKKERFSLILESASTNQTSMYLCASRLGRGVGETQYFGPGTRLLVL.

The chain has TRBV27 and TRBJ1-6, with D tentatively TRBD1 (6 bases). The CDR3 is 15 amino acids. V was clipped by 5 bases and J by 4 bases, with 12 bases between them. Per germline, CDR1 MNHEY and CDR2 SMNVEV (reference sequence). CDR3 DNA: TGTGCCAGCAGTGTCGAACAGGGTTATAATTCACCCCTCCACTTT. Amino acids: CASSVEQGYNSPLHF.

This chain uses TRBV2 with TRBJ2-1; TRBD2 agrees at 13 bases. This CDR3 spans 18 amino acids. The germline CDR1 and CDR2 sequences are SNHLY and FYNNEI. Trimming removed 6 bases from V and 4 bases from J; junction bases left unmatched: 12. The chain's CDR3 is CASSPGGLAGVGYNEQFF. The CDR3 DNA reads TGTGCCAGCAGCCCAGGAGGACTAGCGGGAGTGGGGTACAATGAGCAGTTCTTC.

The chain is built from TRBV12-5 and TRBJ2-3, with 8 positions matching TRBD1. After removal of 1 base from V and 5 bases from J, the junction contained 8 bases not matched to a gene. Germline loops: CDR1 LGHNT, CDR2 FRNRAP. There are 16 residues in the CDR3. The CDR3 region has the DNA TGTGCTAGTGGTTTGGCCCTGACAGGGGCGAGAGATACGCAGTATTTT. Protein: CASGLALTGARDTQYF.

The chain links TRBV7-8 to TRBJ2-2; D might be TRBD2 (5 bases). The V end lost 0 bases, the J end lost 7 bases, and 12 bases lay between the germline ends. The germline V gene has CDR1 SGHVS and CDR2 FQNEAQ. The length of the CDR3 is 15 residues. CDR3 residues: CASSLAATSGGELFF. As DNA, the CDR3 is TGTGCCAGCAGCTTAGCCGCCACTAGTGGCGGGGAGCTGTTTTTT.

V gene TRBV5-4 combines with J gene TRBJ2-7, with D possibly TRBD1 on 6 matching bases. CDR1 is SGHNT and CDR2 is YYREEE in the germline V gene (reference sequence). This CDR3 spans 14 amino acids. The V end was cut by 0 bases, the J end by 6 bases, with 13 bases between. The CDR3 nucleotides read TGTGCCAGCAGCTTGGTTCAGGGGTATAGCGAGCAGTACTTC. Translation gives CASSLVQGYSEQYF.

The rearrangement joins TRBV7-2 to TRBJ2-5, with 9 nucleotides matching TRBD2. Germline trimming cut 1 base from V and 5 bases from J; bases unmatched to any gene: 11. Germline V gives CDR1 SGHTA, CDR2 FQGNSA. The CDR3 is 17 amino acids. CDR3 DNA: TGTGCCAGCAGCTTAGTGGCTGGGCGGGAGGGCCGCGAGACCCAGTACTTC. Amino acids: CASSLVAGREGRETQYF. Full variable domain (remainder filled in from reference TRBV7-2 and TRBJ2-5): GAGVSQSPSNKVTEKGKDVELRCDPISGHTALYWYRQSLGQGLEFLIYFQGNSAPDKSGLPSDRFSAERTGGSVSTLTIQRTQQEDSAVYLCASSLVAGREGRETQYFGPGTRLLVL.